This TCR beta chain was observed in a study of T cells in women clearing cervical HPV infection. TCRdb's table, derived via immunoSEQ multiplex PCR, lists solely in-frame clones and lacks some. The listing records about 31,000 clones. There are 15 residues in the CDR3. Germline V gives CDR1 GTSNPN, CDR2 SVGIG (reference sequence). With 2 bases removed from V and 2 bases from J, the gap between germline ends came to 15 bases. Concerning this clone itself: The CDR3 goes on 3 residues after the read ends, and that part is filled in from the germline J gene.

V is TRBV30 and J is TRBJ2-5; weak D call: TRBD2 (5 bases). Specimen: blood buffy coat. The sequence derives from a woman aged 18-70 years with a cervical HPV16 infection that either progressed to CIN3+ or cleared (not recorded which). The CDR3 here is CAWSMGFSGQETQYF. The CDR3 DNA, read in part, is TGTGCCTGGAGTATGGGGTTCTCGGGGCAAGAGACC.